The 2 T cell receptor beta chains reported below all come from one sample, sequenced in a study of shared clonotypes between healthy human individuals. Repertoires were generated with immunoSEQ multiplex PCR, while TCRdb's copy carries only in-frame clones and drops some. The sample holds 550,000 to 850,000 clones, roughly 70% seen once. Sequencing used memory CD4+ T cells sorted from blood. The subset: CD45RA-negative fraction. These receptors all come from a woman in her 30s in good health.

Worth noting for this clone: This CDR3 is also generated by other DNA sequences in the sample. The chain couples TRBV5-1 to TRBJ1-5; D unresolved. The CDR3 loop spans 13 amino acids. Germline V gene lookup returns CDR1 SGHRS and CDR2 YFSETQ. Trimming shortened V by 1 base and J by 1 base, and 3 bases separated the two germline ends. The CDR3 is CASSLNSNQPQHF. CDR3 DNA sequence: TGCGCCAGCAGCTTGAACAGCAATCAGCCCCAGCATTTT.

This chain links TRBV5-1 with TRBJ1-5; D gene unclear. Germline CDR1 SGHRS, CDR2 YFSETQ. The CDR3 has 13 amino acids. V was pared by 2 bases and J by 5 bases, with 8 bases between. Here the CDR3 DNA reads TGCGCCAGCAGCTTCGGTTCCGATCAGCCCCAGCATTTT. Its protein product is CASSFGSDQPQHF.